The text below deals with one T cell receptor beta chain. V shed 10 bases and J shed 5 bases, with 20 bases lying between them. The CDR3 is 14 amino acids. Per germline, CDR1 ENHRY and CDR2 SYGVKD. The data derive from a study of blood T cell repertoires in COVID-19. Across the whole study: Donors in the United States, Italy and Spain gave samples during acute or convalescent COVID-19. The cDNA or gDNA used as material had been derived from T cells, B-cell-depleted T cells, or PBMCs.

As processed by the authors: Amplification with reference gene primers provided the estimates of nucleated cell counts. Profiled with immunoSEQ multiplex PCR; TCRdb holds only in-frame clones, not every one. The V and J calls and clone size come from that table; D and trimming were worked out from the DNA. The sample shows about 24,000 clones, over 70% of them seen only once. Sequencing was done on a sample of peripheral blood. V is TRBV10-3 and J is TRBJ1-1, with D maybe TRBD1 (6 bases). The sequence was collected from a human donor with active COVID-19. The donor label of this sample is uncertain. CDR3 residues: CATQQGRERTEAFF. CDR3 DNA sequence: TGTGCCACGCAACAGGGACGGGAAAGGACTGAAGCTTTCTTT.